The clone carrying this TCR beta chain was counted between two and nine times. The CDR3 runs to 12 residues. Germline lookup yields CDR1 SEHNR and CDR2 FQNEAQ (reference sequence). The V gene lost 7 bases and the J gene lost 2 bases, with 8 bases spanning the gap. This record comes from a study of blood T cell repertoires in COVID-19. In the original analysis: Estimated nucleated cell counts came from reference gene primer amplification. Sequenced by immunoSEQ multiplex PCR; TCRdb stores in-frame clones only, minus some. V, J and clone size derive from that table, while D and trimming were established from the DNA sequence. The sample consists of about 120,000 clones, 80% of them appearing once.

This TCR derives from a man between 65 and 85 years old with acute or convalescent COVID-19. The sequenced sample was peripheral blood. This rearrangement joins TRBV7-9 to TRBJ1-1; D call uncertain. CDR3 amino acids: CASTRGNTEAFF. The CDR3 region has the DNA TGTGCCAGCACCCGAGGAAACACTGAAGCTTTCTTT.